This T cell receptor (beta chain) originates from a study of CD8 T cells in ankylosing spondylitis. Molecular-barcoded quantitative 5'-RACE produced these TCR beta libraries. TCRdb itself ran the 5' RACE reads through MiXCR, one entry per CDR3 protein. Found here are over 700,000 distinct CDR3 sequences, roughly 20% of them singletons; the top ten hold over 15%. Study-level points and caveats: Matched ankylosing spondylitis synovial fluid reportedly showed significant enrichment of disease-linked clones. In ankylosing spondylitis blood, a motif of roughly 8 highly homologous TCR beta variants appeared characteristic.

This clonotype has just a few counts. The antigen is unknown. The CDR3 covers 17 residues. Germline V gene sequence: CDR1 SEHNR, CDR2 FQNEAQ (reference sequence). V shed 5 bases and J shed 0 bases, with 17 bases lying between them. Input material: blood, either unsorted or a sorted T cell fraction (not recorded which). The rearrangement joins TRBV7-9 to TRBJ2-1, with D possibly being TRBD1 (6 bases). This TCR was recovered from a male donor with ankylosing spondylitis. CDR3 region: CASSAMMGHDSYNEQFF. The CDR3 bases are TGTGCCAGCAGCGCAATGATGGGACACGACTCCTACAATGAGCAGTTCTTC.